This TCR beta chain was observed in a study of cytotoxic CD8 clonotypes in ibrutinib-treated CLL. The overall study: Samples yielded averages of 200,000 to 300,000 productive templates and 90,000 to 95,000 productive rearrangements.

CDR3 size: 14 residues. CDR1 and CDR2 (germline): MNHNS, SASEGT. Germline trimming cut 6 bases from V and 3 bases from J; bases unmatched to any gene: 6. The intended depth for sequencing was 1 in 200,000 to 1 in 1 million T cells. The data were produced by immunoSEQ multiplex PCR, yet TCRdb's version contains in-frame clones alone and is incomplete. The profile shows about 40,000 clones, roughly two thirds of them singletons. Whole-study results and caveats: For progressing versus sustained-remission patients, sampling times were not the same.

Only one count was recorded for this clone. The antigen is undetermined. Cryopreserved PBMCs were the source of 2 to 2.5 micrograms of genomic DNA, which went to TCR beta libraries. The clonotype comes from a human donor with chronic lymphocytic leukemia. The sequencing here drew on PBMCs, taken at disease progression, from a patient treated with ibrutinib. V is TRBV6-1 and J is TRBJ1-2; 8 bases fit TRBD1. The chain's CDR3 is CASSRGLFDYGYTF. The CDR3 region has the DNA TGTGCCAGCAGCAGGGGGCTCTTCGACTATGGCTACACCTTC.